A single sample is the source of the 21 T cell receptor beta chains below, sequenced in a study of T cell repertoires in cytomegalovirus infection (dated by TCRdb to between 2017 and 2020). The sequencing machine was an Illumina HiSeq 1500. TCRdb itself trimmed the public reads at Q25 with fastp, ran MiXCR and retained productive beta chains. CDR3 protein duplicates are merged, each entry listing the most common genes and DNA. This sample gives around 740,000 distinct CDR3 sequences in total; approximately 40% of them show up just once. Around 3% of the sample lies in the top ten. Sample: PBMCs. The receptors shown here come from a human donor in good health (CMV status not recorded). Some clones in this sample may be carry-over from other donors' samples.

The rearrangement joins TRBV28 to TRBJ1-1; TRBD1 might be the D (5 bases). V was trimmed by 3 bases and J by 7 bases, leaving 12 bases between them. Germline V CDR1 and CDR2: MDHEN, SYDVKM. The CDR3 totals 13 residues. In DNA, the CDR3 is TGTGCCAGCAGTTTCCCGTTTAGGGGTGAAGCTTTCTTT. Translation gives CASSFPFRGEAFF.

This clonotype showed up just a few times. V gene TRBV7-2 combines with J gene TRBJ2-3; the D gene is possibly TRBD1 (7 bases). CDR3 length: 15 amino acids. Germline V gene lookup returns CDR1 SGHTA and CDR2 FQGNSA. V lost 5 bases and J lost 2, with 14 bases in between. The CDR3: CASSLTGEVTDTQYF. CDR3 nucleotide sequence: TGTGCCAGCAGCCTAACAGGGGAGGTCACAGATACGCAGTATTTT.

This clonotype was recorded at least ten times. The chain has TRBV7-9 and TRBJ1-4; D gene uncertain. V was pared by 5 bases and J by 10 bases, with 14 bases between. Germline lookup yields CDR1 SEHNR and CDR2 FQNEAQ (reference sequence). There are 13 residues in the CDR3. This CDR3 reads CASSRISNTKLFF. The DNA for the CDR3 is TGTGCCAGCAGCCGAATCAGTAATACAAAACTGTTTTTT.

The V gene is TRBV7-6, the J gene TRBJ2-7; D may correspond to TRBD1 or TRBD2 (5 bases each). The CDR3 has 14 residues. V dropped 3 bases and J dropped 2 bases, with 11 bases sitting between them. From germline, CDR1 is SGHVS and CDR2 FNYEAQ. CDR3 sequence (DNA): TGTGCCAGCAGCTTCTGGGACGGAGCCTACGAGCAGTACTTC. It translates to CASSFWDGAYEQYF.

The chain combines TRBV20-1 with TRBJ1-2, with 8 bases lining up with TRBD1. The V segment lost 8 bases and the J segment 2 bases; nucleotides outside the gene matches: 7. The V gene's germline CDR1 is DFQATT and CDR2 SNEGSKA (reference sequence). The CDR3 loop spans 13 amino acids. The CDR3 spells CSSRTGRNYGYTF. In DNA form, the CDR3 reads TGCAGTTCCCGGACAGGGCGCAACTATGGCTACACCTTC.

This clonotype was counted only a few times. This rearrangement joins TRBV12-3 or TRBV12-4 to TRBJ1-5, with TRBD1 identical over 9 bases. The CDR3 sequence is 15 residues long. With 2 bases clipped from V and 7 bases from J, the junction kept 6 bases outside the gene matches. The CDR3 nucleotides read TGTGCCAGCAGTTTAACAGGGGGCTCGACCCAGCCCCAGCATTTT. Its translation is CASSLTGGSTQPQHF.

The chain uses TRBV7-8 and TRBJ1-5, with TRBD1 matching 7 bases. V gave up 10 bases and J gave up 6 bases; unmatched junction bases: 12. Germline CDR1 is SGHVS and CDR2 is FQNEAQ. The CDR3 has 14 residues. The CDR3 coding sequence is TGTGCCATCTCTGGACAGGCCTCGGGTCAGCCCCAGCATTTT. It is translated as CAISGQASGQPQHF.

The sample holds many counts of this clonotype. The chain joins TRBV7-8 to TRBJ1-1; D unresolved. Germline CDR1 is SGHVS and CDR2 is FQNEAQ. V was shortened by 4 bases and J by 2 bases, with 14 bases between the two germline ends. The CDR3 totals 15 residues. The DNA for the CDR3 is TGTGCCAGCAGCTCTCGGGAGGGCATTAACACTGAAGCTTTCTTT. Its protein product is CASSSREGINTEAFF.

The chain carries TRBV5-1 and TRBJ1-4, with 7 bases fitting TRBD1. From germline, CDR1 is SGHRS and CDR2 YFSETQ. This CDR3 comprises 14 residues. The V and J ends lost 0 bases and 5 bases, in that order; junction bases with no gene match: 1. The CDR3 DNA follows: TGCGCCAGCAGCTTGGTACAGGGGAATGAAAAACTGTTTTTT. It translates to CASSLVQGNEKLFF.

The V gene is TRBV5-8, the J gene TRBJ1-5; unclear D gene. V lost 2 bases and J lost 6, with 9 bases in between. The germline V gene has CDR1 SGHTS and CDR2 YDEGEE. The CDR3 runs to 13 residues. The CDR3 region has the DNA TGTGCCAGCAGCTTCAGTGATCCTCAGCCCCAGCATTTT. This codes for CASSFSDPQPQHF.

The V gene is TRBV28, the J gene TRBJ2-1; 8 bases line up with TRBD1. J lost 0 bases, V lost 4 bases, and 14 bases had no gene match. The CDR3 totals 19 residues. Germline CDR1 reads MDHEN; CDR2 reads SYDVKM. Here the CDR3 DNA reads TGTGCCAGCAGTTCTATCGGACAGGGCGTCATGAGCTCCTACAATGAGCAGTTCTTC. It translates to CASSSIGQGVMSSYNEQFF.

The chain uses TRBV20-1 and TRBJ1-5; D unclear. The CDR3 contains 13 residues. Germline CDR1 and CDR2: DFQATT and SNEGSKA (reference sequence). V lost 0 bases to trimming and J lost 5 bases, with 8 bases between them. CDR3 DNA sequence: TGCAGTGCTAGAGAATCTGGTGATCAGCCCCAGCATTTT. The encoded protein is CSARESGDQPQHF.

In this sample, this clonotype turned up a few times. J is TRBJ2-7 and V is TRBV12-3 or TRBV12-4; TRBD1 matches 10 bases. Germline trimming cut 6 bases from V and 5 bases from J; bases unmatched to any gene: 7. The CDR3 is 14 amino acids. The CDR3 coding sequence is TGTGCCAGCAGCAAGCGACAGGGGGCGGACGAGCAGTACTTC. Its protein is CASSKRQGADEQYF.

This clonotype was counted ten times or more. The chain combines TRBV7-4 with TRBJ2-5; a possible D gene is TRBD2 (7 bases). The V end was cut by 4 bases, the J end by 3 bases, with 27 bases between. The CDR3 covers 19 residues. CDR1 and CDR2 from the germline V gene are SGHVT and SQSDAQ. The CDR3 protein is CASSSTRGGVLAEKETQYF. CDR3 in DNA: TGTGCCAGCAGCTCGACCAGGGGTGGAGTCCTAGCGGAGAAAGAGACCCAGTACTTC.

V and J are TRBV7-6 and TRBJ2-2; D might be TRBD1 (7 bases). CDR3 size: 16 residues. Trimming shortened V by 3 bases and J by 0 bases, and 11 bases separated the two germline ends. Germline V CDR1 and CDR2: SGHVS, FNYEAQ. This chain's CDR3 is CASSFGGGANTGELFF. In DNA, the CDR3 is TGTGCCAGCAGCTTTGGAGGGGGCGCGAACACCGGGGAGCTGTTTTTT.

In this sample, this clonotype turned up a few times. The J gene is TRBJ2-3, the V gene TRBV4-2; D is tentatively TRBD1 or TRBD2 (5 bases each). The CDR3 covers 14 residues. Germline lookup yields CDR1 LGHNA and CDR2 YNFKEQ. With 8 bases removed from V and 5 bases from J, the gap between germline ends came to 17 bases. CDR3 sequence reads: CASALGQGRDTQYF. The DNA for the CDR3 is TGTGCCAGCGCCCTCGGGCAGGGACGAGATACGCAGTATTTT.

V usage is TRBV9 and J usage is TRBJ2-5; possibly TRBD1 or TRBD2 for D (5 bases each). Per the germline V gene, CDR1 is SGDLS and CDR2 is YYNGEE. This CDR3 spans 13 amino acids. V dropped 0 bases and J dropped 6 bases, with 9 bases sitting between them. CDR3 DNA: TGTGCCAGCAGCGTAGGGGGGATGAAGACCCAGTACTTC. Its protein product is CASSVGGMKTQYF.

On this clonotype: As the CDR3 is not closed by the conserved phenylalanine or tryptophan, this likely results from a read error. The V gene is TRBV20-1, the J gene TRBJ1-2; D not resolved. Trimming stripped 6 bases from V and 4 bases from J, with 15 bases between. Germline values: CDR1 DFQATT, CDR2 SNEGSKA (reference sequence). This CDR3 spans 13 amino acids. The CDR3 DNA is TGCAGTGCGAGCAGACCGAACTCCTATGGCTACACCTTA. Its protein product is CSASRPNSYGYTL.

V is TRBV20-1 and J is TRBJ1-2, with TRBD1 matching over 10 bases. CDR1 is DFQATT and CDR2 is SNEGSKA in the germline V gene (reference sequence). The V gene end was trimmed by 6 bases and the J gene end by 8 bases; junction bases not matched to a gene: 9. This CDR3 has 13 amino acids. The CDR3 is CSAERQGAVGYTF. CDR3 sequence (DNA): TGCAGTGCGGAAAGACAGGGGGCTGTAGGCTACACCTTC.

The CDR3 protein is CCYPEYNTDTQYF. The CDR3 DNA is TGCTGTTACCCGGAGTACAATACAGATACGCAGTATTTT. The J gene is TRBJ2-3, the V gene TRBV20-1; unclear D gene. In germline, CDR1 is DFQATT, CDR2 SNEGSKA (reference sequence). The CDR3 is made up of 13 amino acids.

This clonotype was observed once. The gene calls are TRBV6-1 and TRBJ2-1; D unclear. Per germline, CDR1 MNHNS and CDR2 SASEGT. With 0 bases removed from V and 10 bases from J, the gap between germline ends came to 19 bases. The CDR3 loop spans 16 amino acids. The chain's CDR3 is CASSEAGAGPLGEQFF. The CDR3 nucleotides are TGTGCCAGCAGTGAAGCAGGCGCCGGGCCTTTGGGGGAGCAGTTCTTC.